Sequencing of this T cell receptor (beta chain) was carried out in a study of identical twins. The CDR3 is 15 amino acids. V was trimmed by 5 bases and J by 0 bases, leaving 11 bases between them. CDR1 and CDR2 (germline): LNHDA, SQIVND (reference sequence). Donors were all healthy Caucasians. This clonotype was observed a few times. What it recognizes is unknown. Regarding the study as a whole: Beta clonotypes that were abundant in cord blood contained fewer insertions, a pattern absent from memory repertoires. The analysis was cross-sectional rather than longitudinal within donors. Twin-shared out-of-frame alpha sequences were enriched for low generation probability.

TCRdb recomputed calls from the 5' RACE reads with MiXCR, one row per CDR3 protein. The sample gives 500,000 to 700,000 distinct CDR3 sequences, under 8.5% of which show up once; 1.6% is in the top ten. The sample also formed part of further work on yellow fever vaccine responses in identical twins.

This receptor was obtained from a woman aged 18-29 years in good health. Source material: PBMCs. The V gene is TRBV19, the J gene TRBJ1-5; TRBD1 is a possible D gene (5 bases). The CDR3 nucleotides are TGTGCCAGTAGTCCGGGACGGATTAGCAATCAGCCCCAGCATTTT. Residues: CASSPGRISNQPQHF.